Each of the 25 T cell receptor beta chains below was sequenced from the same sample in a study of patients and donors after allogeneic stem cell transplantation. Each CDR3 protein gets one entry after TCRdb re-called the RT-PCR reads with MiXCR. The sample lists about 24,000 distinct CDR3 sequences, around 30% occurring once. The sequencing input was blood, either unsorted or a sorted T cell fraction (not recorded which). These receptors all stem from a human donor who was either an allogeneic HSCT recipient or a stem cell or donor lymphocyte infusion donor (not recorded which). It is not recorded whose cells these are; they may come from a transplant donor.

CDR3 sequence: CSVVSGWGTQYF. The DNA for the CDR3 is TGCAGCGTTGTTTCGGGGTGGGGGACCCAGTACTTC. The chain joins TRBV29-1 to TRBJ2-5; a weak D match, TRBD2 (5 bases). CDR3 length equals 12 residues. The V and J ends lost 4 bases and 7 bases respectively, with 13 bases between them. From germline, CDR1 is SQVTM and CDR2 ANQGSEA.

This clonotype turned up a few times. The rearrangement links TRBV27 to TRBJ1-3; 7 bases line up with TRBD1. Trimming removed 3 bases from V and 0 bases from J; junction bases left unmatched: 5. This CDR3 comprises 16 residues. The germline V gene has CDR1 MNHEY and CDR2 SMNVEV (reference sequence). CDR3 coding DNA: TGTGCCAGCAGTTTGGCAGCAGGGGGCTCTGGAAACACCATATATTTT. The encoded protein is CASSLAAGGSGNTIYF.

CDR3 bases: TGTGCCAGCAGCCAAGTTGTAGGGCTGAACACTGAAGCTTTCTTT. Protein: CASSQVVGLNTEAFF. This chain uses TRBV3-1 with TRBJ1-1; no definite D call. Trimming pared 1 base from V and 0 bases from J, leaving 9 bases between. The CDR3 sequence is 15 residues long. Per germline, CDR1 LGHDT and CDR2 YNNKEL (reference sequence).

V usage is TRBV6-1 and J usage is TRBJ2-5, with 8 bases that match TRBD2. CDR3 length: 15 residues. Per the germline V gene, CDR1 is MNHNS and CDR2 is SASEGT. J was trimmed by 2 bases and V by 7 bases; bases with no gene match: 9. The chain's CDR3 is CASTPTGTRQETQYF. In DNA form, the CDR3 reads TGTGCCAGCACTCCCACCGGGACTAGACAAGAGACCCAGTACTTC.

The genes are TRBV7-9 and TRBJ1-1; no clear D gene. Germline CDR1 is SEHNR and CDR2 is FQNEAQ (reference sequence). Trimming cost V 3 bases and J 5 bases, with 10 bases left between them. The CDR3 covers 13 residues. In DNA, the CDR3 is TGTGCCAGCAGCTTCTCCGGCCGGACTGAAGCTTTCTTT. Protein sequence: CASSFSGRTEAFF.

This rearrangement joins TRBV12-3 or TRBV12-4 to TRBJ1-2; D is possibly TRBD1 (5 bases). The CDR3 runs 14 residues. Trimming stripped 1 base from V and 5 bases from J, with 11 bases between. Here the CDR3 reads CASSLEGTVYGYTF. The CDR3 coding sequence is TGTGCCAGCAGTTTAGAGGGGACCGTGTATGGCTACACCTTC.

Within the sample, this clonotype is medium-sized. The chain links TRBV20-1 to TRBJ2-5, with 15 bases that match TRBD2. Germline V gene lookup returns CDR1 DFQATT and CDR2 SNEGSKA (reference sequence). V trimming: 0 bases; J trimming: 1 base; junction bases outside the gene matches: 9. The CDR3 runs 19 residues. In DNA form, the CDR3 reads TGCAGTGCTAGAGATCCTGGACTAGCGGGGGGGACCCGCCAAGAGACCCAGTACTTC. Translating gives CSARDPGLAGGTRQETQYF.

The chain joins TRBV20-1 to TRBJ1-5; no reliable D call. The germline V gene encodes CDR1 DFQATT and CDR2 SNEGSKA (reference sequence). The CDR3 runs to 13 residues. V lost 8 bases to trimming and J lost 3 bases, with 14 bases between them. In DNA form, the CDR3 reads TGCAGTACCGCGCGGGAGAACAATCAGCCCCAGCATTTT. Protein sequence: CSTARENNQPQHF.

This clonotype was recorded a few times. The CDR3 region has the DNA TGTGCCAGCAGTTACTCGGACAGCCTCACTGAAGCTTTCTTT. This encodes CASSYSDSLTEAFF. V usage is TRBV6-5 and J usage is TRBJ1-1; the D gene is possibly TRBD1 (6 bases). The CDR3 consists of 14 residues. Germline-derived CDR1 and CDR2 are MNHEY and SVGAGI. Trimming left V 0 bases short and J 4 bases short, with 9 bases between.

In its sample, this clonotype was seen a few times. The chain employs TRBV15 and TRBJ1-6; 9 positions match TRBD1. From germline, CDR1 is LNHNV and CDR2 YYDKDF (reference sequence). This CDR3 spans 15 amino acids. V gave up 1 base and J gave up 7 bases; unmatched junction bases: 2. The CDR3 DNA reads TGTGCCACCAGCAGAGCACAGGGGGCGAATTCACCCCTCCACTTT. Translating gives CATSRAQGANSPLHF.

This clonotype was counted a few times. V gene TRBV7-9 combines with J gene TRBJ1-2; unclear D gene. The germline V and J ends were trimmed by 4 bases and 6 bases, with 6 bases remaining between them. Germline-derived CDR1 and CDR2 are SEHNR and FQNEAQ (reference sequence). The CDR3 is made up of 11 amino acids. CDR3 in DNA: TGTGCCAGCAGCTCTCTGCATGGCTACACCTTC. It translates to CASSSLHGYTF.

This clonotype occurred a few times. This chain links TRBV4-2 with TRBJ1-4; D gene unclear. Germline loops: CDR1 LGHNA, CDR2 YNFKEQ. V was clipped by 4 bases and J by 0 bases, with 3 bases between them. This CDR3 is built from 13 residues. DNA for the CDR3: TGTGCCAGCAGCCGTGCAACTAATGAAAAACTGTTTTTT. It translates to CASSRATNEKLFF.

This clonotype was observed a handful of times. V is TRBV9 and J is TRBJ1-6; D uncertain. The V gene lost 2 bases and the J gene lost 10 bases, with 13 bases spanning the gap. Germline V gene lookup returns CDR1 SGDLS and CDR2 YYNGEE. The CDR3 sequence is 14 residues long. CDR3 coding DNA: TGTGCCAGCAGCGTCCGGAGGGTAGGATCACCCCTCCACTTT. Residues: CASSVRRVGSPLHF. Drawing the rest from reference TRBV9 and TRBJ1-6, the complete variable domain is DSGVTQTPKHLITATGQRVTLRCSPRSGDLSVYWYQQSLDQGLQFLIQYYNGEERAKGNILERFSAQQFPDLHSELNLSSLELGDSALYFCASSVRRVGSPLHFGNGTRLTVT.

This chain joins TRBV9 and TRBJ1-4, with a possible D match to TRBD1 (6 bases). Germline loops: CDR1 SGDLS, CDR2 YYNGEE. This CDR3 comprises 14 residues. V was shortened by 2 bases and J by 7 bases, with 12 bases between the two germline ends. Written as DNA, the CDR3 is TGTGCCAGCAGCGTTGGGGGCTCTGGTGAAAAACTGTTTTTT. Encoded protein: CASSVGGSGEKLFF.

CDR3: CASSRLGQSPMNTEAFF. CDR3 sequence (DNA): TGTGCCAGCAGCCGACTGGGACAGAGCCCTATGAACACTGAAGCTTTCTTT. This chain links TRBV7-3 with TRBJ1-1; 7 bases line up with TRBD1. This CDR3 is 17 amino acids long. Germline CDR1 SGHTA, CDR2 FQGTGA. Unmatched junction bases numbered 12, after V lost 5 bases and J lost 0 bases.

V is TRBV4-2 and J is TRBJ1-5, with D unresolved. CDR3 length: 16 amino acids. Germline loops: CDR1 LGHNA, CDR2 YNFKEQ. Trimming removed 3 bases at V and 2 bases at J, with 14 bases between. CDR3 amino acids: CASSHRGGSGNQPQHF. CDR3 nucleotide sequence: TGTGCCAGCAGCCACCGAGGAGGGAGCGGCAATCAGCCCCAGCATTTT.

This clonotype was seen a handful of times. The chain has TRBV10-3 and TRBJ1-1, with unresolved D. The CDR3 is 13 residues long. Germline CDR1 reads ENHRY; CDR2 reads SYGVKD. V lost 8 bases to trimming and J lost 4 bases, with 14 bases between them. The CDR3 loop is CAIGLEGVTEAFF. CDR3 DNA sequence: TGTGCCATCGGGTTGGAGGGTGTCACTGAAGCTTTCTTT.

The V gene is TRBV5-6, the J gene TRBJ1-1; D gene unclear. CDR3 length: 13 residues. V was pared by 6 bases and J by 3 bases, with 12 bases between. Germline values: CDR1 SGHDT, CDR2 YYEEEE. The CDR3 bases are TGTGCCAGCAACCTCGGGCTGGACACTGAAGCTTTCTTT. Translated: CASNLGLDTEAFF. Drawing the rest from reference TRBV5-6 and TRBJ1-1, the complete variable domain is DAGVTQSPTHLIKTRGQQVTLRCSPKSGHDTVSWYQQALGQGPQFIFQYYEEEERQRGNFPDRFSGHQFPNYSSELNVNALLLGDSALYLCASNLGLDTEAFFGQGTRLTVV.

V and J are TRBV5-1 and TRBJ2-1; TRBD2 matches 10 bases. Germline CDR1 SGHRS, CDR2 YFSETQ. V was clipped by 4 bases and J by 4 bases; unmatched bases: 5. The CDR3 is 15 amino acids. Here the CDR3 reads CASSVTSGAYNEQFF. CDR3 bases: TGCGCCAGCAGCGTTACTAGCGGGGCATACAATGAGCAGTTCTTC.

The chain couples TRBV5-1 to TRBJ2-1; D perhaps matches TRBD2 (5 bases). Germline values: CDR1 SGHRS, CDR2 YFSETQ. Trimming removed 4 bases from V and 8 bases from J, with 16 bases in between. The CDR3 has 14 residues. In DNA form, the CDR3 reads TGCGCCAGCAGCATCGGACTCTGCCATCATGAGCAGTTCTTC. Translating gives CASSIGLCHHEQFF.

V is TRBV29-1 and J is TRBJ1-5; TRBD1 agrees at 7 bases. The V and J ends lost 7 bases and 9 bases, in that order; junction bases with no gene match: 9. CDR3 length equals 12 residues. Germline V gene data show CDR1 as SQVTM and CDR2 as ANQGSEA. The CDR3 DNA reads TGCAGCGCCCGACTCCGACAGGGGCCCCAGCATTTT. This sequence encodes CSARLRQGPQHF.

CDR3 protein: CSARDPGGEDQPQHF. As DNA, the CDR3 is TGCAGTGCTAGAGATCCCGGGGGAGAGGATCAGCCCCAGCATTTT. This chain joins TRBV20-1 and TRBJ1-5; maybe TRBD1 (5 bases). The CDR3 has 15 residues. Germline lookup yields CDR1 DFQATT and CDR2 SNEGSKA (reference sequence). V was pared by 0 bases and J by 5 bases, with 14 bases between.

CDR3 amino acids: CATCRTSGGYEQYF. The CDR3 coding sequence is TGTGCCACCTGCCGGACTAGCGGGGGGTACGAGCAGTACTTC. V and J are TRBV10-3 and TRBJ2-7; 14 positions agree with TRBD2. Germline V lookup: CDR1 ENHRY, CDR2 SYGVKD. The CDR3 is 14 residues long. V dropped 10 bases and J dropped 4; count of bases not matched to a gene: 6.

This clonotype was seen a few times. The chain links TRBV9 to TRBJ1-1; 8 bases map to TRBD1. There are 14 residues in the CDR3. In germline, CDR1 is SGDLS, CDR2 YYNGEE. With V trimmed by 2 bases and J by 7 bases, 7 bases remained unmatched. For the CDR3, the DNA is TGTGCCAGCAGCGTCGCGACAGGGGTGGTTGAAGCTTTCTTT. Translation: CASSVATGVVEAFF.

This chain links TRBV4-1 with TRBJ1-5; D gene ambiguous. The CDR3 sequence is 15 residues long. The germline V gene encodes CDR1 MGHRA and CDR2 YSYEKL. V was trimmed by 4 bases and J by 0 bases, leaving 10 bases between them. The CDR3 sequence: CASSPDENSNQPQHF. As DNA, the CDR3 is TGCGCCAGCAGCCCTGATGAAAATAGCAATCAGCCCCAGCATTTT.